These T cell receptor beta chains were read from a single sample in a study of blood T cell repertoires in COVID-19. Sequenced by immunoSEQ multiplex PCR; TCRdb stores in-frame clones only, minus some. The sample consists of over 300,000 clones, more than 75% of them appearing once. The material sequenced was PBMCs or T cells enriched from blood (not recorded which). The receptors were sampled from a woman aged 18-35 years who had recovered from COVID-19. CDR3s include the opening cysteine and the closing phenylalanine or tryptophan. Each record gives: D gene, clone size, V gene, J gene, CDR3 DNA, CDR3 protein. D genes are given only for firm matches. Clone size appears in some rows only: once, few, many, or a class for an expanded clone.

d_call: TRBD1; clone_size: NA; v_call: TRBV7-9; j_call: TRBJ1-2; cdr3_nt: TGTGCCAGCAGACCACAGGCGGGACAGGGGGCGGCTAACTATGGCTACACCTTC; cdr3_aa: CASRPQAGQGAANYGYTF
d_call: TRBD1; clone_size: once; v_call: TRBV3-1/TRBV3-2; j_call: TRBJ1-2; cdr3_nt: TGTGCCAGCAGCAGTCTAACAGGGGCCTACTATGGCTACACCTTC; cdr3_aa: CASSSLTGAYYGYTF
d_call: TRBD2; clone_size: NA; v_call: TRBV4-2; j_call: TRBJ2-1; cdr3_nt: TGTGCCAGCAGCCACGCCCAGACTAGCGGGGGGGACAATGAGCAGTTCTTC; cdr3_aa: CASSHAQTSGGDNEQFF
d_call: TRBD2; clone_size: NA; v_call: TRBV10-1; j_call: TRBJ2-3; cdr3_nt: TGCGCCAGCAGTGAGTCGGTGGGAGGGCGAGGGTCAGATACGCAGTATTTT; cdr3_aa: CASSESVGGRGSDTQYF
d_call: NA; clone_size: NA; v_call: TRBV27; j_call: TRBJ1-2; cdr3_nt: TGTGCCAGCAGTTTAGGTGCTACTAACTATGGCTACACCTTC; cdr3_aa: CASSLGATNYGYTF
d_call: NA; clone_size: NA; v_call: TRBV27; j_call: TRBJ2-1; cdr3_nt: TGTGCCAGCAGTCGCTCCCCGCCTATTTCGTTTGAGCAGTTCTTC; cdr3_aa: CASSRSPPISFEQFF
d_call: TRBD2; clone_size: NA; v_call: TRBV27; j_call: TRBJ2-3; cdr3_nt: TGTGCCAGCAGCCGGACTAGCGGGACTACCACAGATACGCAGTATTTT; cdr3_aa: CASSRTSGTTTDTQYF
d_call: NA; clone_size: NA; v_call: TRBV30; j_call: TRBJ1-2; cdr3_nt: TGTGCCTGGAGTGTGGTGAGCTATGGCTACACCTTC; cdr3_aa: CAWSVVSYGYTF
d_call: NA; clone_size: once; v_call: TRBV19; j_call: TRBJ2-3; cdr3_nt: TGTGCCAGTAGTTGGTCAGGGAGCACAGATACGCAGTATTTT; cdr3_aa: CASSWSGSTDTQYF
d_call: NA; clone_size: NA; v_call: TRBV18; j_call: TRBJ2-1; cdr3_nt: TGTGCCAGCTCACCACAACAGGGCAGGTACAATGAGCAGTTCTTC; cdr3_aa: CASSPQQGRYNEQFF
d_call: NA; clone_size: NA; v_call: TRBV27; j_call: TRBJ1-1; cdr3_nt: TGTGCCAGCAGTTCTACCGACACCGTGAACACTGAAGCTTTCTTT; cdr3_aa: CASSSTDTVNTEAFF
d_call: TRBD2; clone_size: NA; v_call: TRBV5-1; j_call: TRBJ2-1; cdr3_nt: TGCGCCAGCAGCCCGATACTAGCGGGGGCTTCTGGTGAGCAGTTCTTC; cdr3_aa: CASSPILAGASGEQFF
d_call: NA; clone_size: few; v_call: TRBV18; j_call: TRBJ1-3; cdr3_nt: TGTGCCAGCTCACCTGACGACAGGCCCATCTCTGGAAACACCATATATTTT; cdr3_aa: CASSPDDRPISGNTIYF
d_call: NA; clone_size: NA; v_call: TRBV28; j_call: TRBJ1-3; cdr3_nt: TGTGCCAGCAGTTTACCTAGCCTTAGCTCTGGAAACACCATATATTTT; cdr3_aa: CASSLPSLSSGNTIYF
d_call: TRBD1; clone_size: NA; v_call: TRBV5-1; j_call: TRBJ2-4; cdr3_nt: TGCGCCAGCAGCGCCGGACAGGGGGAAGCCAAAAACATTCAGTACTTC; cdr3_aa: CASSAGQGEAKNIQYF
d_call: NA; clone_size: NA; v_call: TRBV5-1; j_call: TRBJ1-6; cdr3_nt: TGCGCCAGCAGCCCCGATATCAGCTCCTATAATTCACCCCTCCACTTT; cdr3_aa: CASSPDISSYNSPLHF
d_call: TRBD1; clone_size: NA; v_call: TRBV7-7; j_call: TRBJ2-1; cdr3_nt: TGTGCCAGCAGCTTAGGGGACAGGGACTACAATGAGCAGTTCTTC; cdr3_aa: CASSLGDRDYNEQFF
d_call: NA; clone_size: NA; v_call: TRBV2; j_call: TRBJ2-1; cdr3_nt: TGTGCCAGCAGGGAACAGGGAAGTGAGCAGTTCTTC; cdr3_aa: CASREQGSEQFF
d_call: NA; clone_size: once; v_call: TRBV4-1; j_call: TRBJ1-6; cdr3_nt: TGCGCCAGCAGCCGTGACAGGTTGGATGGTCCCCTCCACTTT; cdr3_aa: CASSRDRLDGPLHF
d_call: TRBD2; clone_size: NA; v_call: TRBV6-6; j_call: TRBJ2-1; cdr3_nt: TGTGCCAGTACTCGATACGGGACTAGCGGGAGGGGTAATGAGCAGTTCTTC; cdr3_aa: CASTRYGTSGRGNEQFF
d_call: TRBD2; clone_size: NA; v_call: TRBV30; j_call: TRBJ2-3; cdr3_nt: TGTGCCTGGAGGGCCCGAGCGGGAGTTCCCCCAGATACGCAGTATTTT; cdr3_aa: CAWRARAGVPPDTQYF
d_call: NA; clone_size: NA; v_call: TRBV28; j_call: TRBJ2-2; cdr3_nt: TGTGCCAGCAGTTCCCCCGTCGGGACACTTACCGGGGAGCTGTTTTTT; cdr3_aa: CASSSPVGTLTGELFF
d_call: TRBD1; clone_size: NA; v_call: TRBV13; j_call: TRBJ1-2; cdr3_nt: TGTGCCAGCAGCCGGGGACAGGGAAGTGGCTATGGCTACACCTTC; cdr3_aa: CASSRGQGSGYGYTF
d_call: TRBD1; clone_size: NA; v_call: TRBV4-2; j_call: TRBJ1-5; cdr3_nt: TGTGCCAGCAGCCCCGACAGGGGACAGCCCCAGCATTTT; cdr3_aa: CASSPDRGQPQHF
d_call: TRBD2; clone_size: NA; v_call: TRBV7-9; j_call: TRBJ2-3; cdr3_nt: TGTGCCAGCAGCTTAGAGGCTAGCGGGAGTTACAGCACAGATACGCAGTATTTT; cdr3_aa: CASSLEASGSYSTDTQYF
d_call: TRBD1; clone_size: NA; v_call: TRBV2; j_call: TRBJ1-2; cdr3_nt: TGTGCCAGCACCGGGACAGGGGGAATCAACTATGGCTACACCTTC; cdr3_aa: CASTGTGGINYGYTF
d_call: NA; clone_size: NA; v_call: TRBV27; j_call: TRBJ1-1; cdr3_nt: TGTGCCAGCAAGGGAGATTCTGGGACTGAAGCTTTCTTT; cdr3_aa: CASKGDSGTEAFF
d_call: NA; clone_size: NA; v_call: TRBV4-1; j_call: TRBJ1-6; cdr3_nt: TGCGCCAGCAGCCAAGGAGGGTTTGCCAGTGATTCACCCCTCCACTTT; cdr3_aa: CASSQGGFASDSPLHF
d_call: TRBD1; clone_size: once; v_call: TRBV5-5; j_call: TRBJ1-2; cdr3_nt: TGTGCCAGCAGCTTCGGGACAGGCGACTATGGCTACACCTTC; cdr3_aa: CASSFGTGDYGYTF
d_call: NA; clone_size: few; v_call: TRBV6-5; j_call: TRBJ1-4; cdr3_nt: TGTGCCATCCGCGAGGCGCCGGATGAAAAACTGTTTTTT; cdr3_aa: CAIREAPDEKLFF
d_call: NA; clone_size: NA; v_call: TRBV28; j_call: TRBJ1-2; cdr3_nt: TGTGCCAGCAGTTTGGCCCTTTCAAACTATGGCTACACCTTC; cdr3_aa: CASSLALSNYGYTF
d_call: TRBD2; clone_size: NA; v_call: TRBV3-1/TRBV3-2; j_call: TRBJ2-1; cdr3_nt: TGTGCCAGCAGCCCCCAGGAACTAGCGGGCTTGAGCTCCTACAATGAGCAGTTCTTC; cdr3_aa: CASSPQELAGLSSYNEQFF
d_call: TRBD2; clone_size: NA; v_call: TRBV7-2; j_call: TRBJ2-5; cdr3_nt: TGTGCCAGCAGCTTAATGTCTAGCGGAGAAGAGACCCAGTACTTC; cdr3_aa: CASSLMSSGEETQYF
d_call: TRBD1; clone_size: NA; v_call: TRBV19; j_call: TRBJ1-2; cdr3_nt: TGTGCCAGTAGTATGGCTAATCCGGGACAGGGATATGGCTACACCTTC; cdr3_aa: CASSMANPGQGYGYTF
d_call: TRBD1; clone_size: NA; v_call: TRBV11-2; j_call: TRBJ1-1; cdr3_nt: TGTGCCAGCAGCACACAGGGGGACACTGAAGCTTTCTTT; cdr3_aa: CASSTQGDTEAFF
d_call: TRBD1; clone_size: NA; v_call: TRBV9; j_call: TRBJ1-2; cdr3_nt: TGTGCCAGCAGCGTCGGGACAGCTAACTATGGCTACACCTTC; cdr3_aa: CASSVGTANYGYTF
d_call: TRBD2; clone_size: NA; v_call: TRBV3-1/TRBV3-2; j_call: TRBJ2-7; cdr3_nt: TGTGCCAGCAGCCAAACCGCCGGGGGGTTCTACGAGCAGTACTTC; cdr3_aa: CASSQTAGGFYEQYF
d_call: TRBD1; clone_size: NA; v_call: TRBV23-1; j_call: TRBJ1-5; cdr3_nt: TGCGCCAGCAGTCACATTCAGGACAGGGACAAAGACCAGCCCCAGCATTTT; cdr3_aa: CASSHIQDRDKDQPQHF
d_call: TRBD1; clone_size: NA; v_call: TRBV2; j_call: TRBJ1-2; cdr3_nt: TGTGCCAGCAGCAGACAGGGCTATGGCTACACCTTC; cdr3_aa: CASSRQGYGYTF
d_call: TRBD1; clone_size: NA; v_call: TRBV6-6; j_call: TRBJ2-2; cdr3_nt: TGTGCCAGCATACTCAGGGGGACCGGGGAGCTGTTTTTT; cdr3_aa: CASILRGTGELFF
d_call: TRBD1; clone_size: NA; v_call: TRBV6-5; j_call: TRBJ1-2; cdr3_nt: TGTGCCAGCCGACTGGACAGGGTTGACGGCTACACCTTC; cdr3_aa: CASRLDRVDGYTF
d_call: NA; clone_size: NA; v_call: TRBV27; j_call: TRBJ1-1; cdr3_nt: TGTGCCAGCAGTACCCTCAGGGGACCTGCGGCGACTGAAGCTTTCTTT; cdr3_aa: CASSTLRGPAATEAFF
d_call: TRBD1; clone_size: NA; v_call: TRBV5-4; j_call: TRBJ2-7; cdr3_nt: TGTGCCAGCAGCTTACAGGGGGCCCTTGCCTACGAGCAGTACTTC; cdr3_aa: CASSLQGALAYEQYF
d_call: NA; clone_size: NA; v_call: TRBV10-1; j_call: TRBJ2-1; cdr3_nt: TGCGCCAGCAGTGACTCCTTTTCGACAGACCATTACAATGAGCAGTTCTTC; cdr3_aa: CASSDSFSTDHYNEQFF
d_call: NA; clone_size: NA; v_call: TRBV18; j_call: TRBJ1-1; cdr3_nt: TGTGCCAGCTCACCAAGACTGTCAAGAGGGACTGAAGCTTTCTTT; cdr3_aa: CASSPRLSRGTEAFF
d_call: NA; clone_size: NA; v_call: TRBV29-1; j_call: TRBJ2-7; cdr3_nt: TGCAGCGCCCGGGACTTTTACTCCTACGAGCAGTACTTC; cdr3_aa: CSARDFYSYEQYF
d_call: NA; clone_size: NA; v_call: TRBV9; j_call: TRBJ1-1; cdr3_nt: TGTGCCAGCAGCGCCCCCCCCGGGGAATTCACTGAAGCTTTCTTT; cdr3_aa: CASSAPPGEFTEAFF
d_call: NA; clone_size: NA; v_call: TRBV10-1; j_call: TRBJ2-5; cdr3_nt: TGCGCCAGCAGTGAGTCGAGAGGGTTGGAGACCCAGTACTTC; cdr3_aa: CASSESRGLETQYF
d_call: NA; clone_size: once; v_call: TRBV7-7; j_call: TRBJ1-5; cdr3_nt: TGTGCTAGCAGCTCCCCCAGACTGGCGGGTTTTCAGCCCCAGCATTTT; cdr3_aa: CASSSPRLAGFQPQHF